This T cell receptor (beta chain) was sequenced in a study of cytomegalovirus exposure and HLA in healthy donors. Findings and caveats of the study: For most subjects, TCR beta sequences were reported to predict HLA-A and HLA-B alleles with accuracy. Altogether, 160 or so TCR beta chains were recorded as cytomegalovirus-associated.

V was clipped by 4 bases and J by 3 bases; unmatched bases: 12. This CDR3 region has 16 residues. In germline, CDR1 is SGDLS, CDR2 YYNGEE. 60 Vbeta and 13 Jbeta primers were used in PCR. TCRdb's copy holds only in-frame clones and misses some; the assay was immunoSEQ multiplex PCR. There are 150,000 or so clones in the sample; about three fifths occur only once, and about 2.9% lies in the top ten. This clone was seen just once. The target antigen is unknown. The chain couples TRBV9 to TRBJ2-5; 7 bases map to TRBD2. This TCR was sampled from a young woman in good health and CMV-seropositive. Sequenced: PBMCs. The CDR3 here is CASSSRGTTVEETQYF. CDR3 coding DNA: TGTGCCAGCAGCTCCCGCGGGACTACGGTCGAAGAGACCCAGTACTTC.